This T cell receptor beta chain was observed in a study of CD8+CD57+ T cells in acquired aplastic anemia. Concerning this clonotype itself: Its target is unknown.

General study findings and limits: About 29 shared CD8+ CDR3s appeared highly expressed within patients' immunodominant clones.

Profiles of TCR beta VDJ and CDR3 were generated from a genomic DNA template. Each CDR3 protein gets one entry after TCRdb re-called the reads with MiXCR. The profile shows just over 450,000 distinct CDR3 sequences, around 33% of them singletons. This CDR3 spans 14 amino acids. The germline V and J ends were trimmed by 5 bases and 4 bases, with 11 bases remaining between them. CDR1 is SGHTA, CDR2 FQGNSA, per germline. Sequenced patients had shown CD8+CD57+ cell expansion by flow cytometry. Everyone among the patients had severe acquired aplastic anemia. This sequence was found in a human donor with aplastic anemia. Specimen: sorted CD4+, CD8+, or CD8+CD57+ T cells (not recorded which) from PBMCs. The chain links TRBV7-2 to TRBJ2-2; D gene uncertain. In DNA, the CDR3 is TGTGCCAGCAGCCAAGATCGAGGCACCGGGGAGCTGTTTTTT. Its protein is CASSQDRGTGELFF.